This TCR beta chain is drawn from a study of somatic mutations in cytotoxic T cells in rheumatoid arthritis. The overall study: Patients had 30 ml EDTA blood drawn right after diagnosis, before any treatment.

Notes on the study in general: There was no significant difference in CD8+ T-cell clonality between rheumatoid arthritis patients and age-matched healthy controls.

Note on this clone: Its antigen is not identified.

Germline V gene sequence: CDR1 KGHSH, CDR2 LQKENI. The CDR3 runs 15 residues. V gave up 5 bases and J gave up 10 bases; unmatched junction bases: 13. TCRdb's table, derived via immunoSEQ multiplex PCR, lists solely in-frame clones and lacks some. This table holds 8,500 to 13,000 clones, over 55% found once. Sequenced material: CD8+ T cells sorted from blood. The J gene is TRBJ2-2, the V gene TRBV18; 7 positions match TRBD2. The sequence derives from an adult with rheumatoid arthritis. The CDR3 protein is CASSTPPGLLEELFF. The CDR3 DNA sequence: TGTGCCAGCTCAACTCCTCCGGGACTATTAGAGGAGCTGTTTTTT.